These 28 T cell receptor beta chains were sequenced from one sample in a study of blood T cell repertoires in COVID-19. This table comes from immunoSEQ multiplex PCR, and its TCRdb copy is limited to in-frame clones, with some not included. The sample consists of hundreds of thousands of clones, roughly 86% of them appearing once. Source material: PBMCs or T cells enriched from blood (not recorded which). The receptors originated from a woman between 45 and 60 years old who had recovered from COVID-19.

The CDR3 loop reads CASRLDSQKTQYF. The CDR3 nucleotides are TGTGCCAGCAGACTCGACAGCCAGAAGACCCAGTACTTC. The chain recombines TRBV6-5 with TRBJ2-5; weak D call: TRBD1 (5 bases). This CDR3 is built from 13 residues. Trimming pared 6 bases from V and 6 bases from J, leaving 14 bases between. Germline V gene data show CDR1 as MNHEY and CDR2 as SVGAGI.

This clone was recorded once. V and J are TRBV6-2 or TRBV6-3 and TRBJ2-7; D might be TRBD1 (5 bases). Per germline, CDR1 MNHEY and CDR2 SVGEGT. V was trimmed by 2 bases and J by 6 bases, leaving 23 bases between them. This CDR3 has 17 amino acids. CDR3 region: CASSYPTGPHTTGEQYF. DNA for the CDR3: TGTGCCAGCAGTTACCCTACAGGACCTCATACCACTGGCGAGCAGTACTTC.

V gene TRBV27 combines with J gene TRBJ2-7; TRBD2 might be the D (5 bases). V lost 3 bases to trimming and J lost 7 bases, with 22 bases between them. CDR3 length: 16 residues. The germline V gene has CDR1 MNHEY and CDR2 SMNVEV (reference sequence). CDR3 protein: CASSFLVGSRTWEQYF. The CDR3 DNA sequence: TGTGCCAGCAGTTTTTTGGTGGGAAGTAGGACTTGGGAGCAGTACTTC.

This CDR3 is CASSFREASPLHF. In DNA form, the CDR3 reads TGTGCCAGCAGCTTCCGCGAGGCCTCACCCCTCCACTTT. The chain is built from TRBV3-1 (or the pseudogene TRBV3-2) and TRBJ1-6; D ambiguous. The CDR3 runs 13 residues. Germline V CDR1 and CDR2: LGHDT, YNNKEL (reference sequence). The germline V and J ends were trimmed by 5 bases and 10 bases, with 12 bases remaining between them.

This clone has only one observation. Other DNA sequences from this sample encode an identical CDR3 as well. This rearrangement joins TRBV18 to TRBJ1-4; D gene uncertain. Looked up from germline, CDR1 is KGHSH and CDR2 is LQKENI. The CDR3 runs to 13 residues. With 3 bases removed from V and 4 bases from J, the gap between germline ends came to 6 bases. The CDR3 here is CASSPGVNEKLFF. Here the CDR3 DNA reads TGTGCCAGCTCACCGGGAGTTAATGAAAAACTGTTTTTT.

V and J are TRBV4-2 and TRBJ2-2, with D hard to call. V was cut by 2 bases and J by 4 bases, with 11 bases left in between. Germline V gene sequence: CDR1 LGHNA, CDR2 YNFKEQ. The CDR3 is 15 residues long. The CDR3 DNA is TGTGCCAGCAGCCAATCGATAACTGGCACCGGGGAGCTGTTTTTT. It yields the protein CASSQSITGTGELFF.

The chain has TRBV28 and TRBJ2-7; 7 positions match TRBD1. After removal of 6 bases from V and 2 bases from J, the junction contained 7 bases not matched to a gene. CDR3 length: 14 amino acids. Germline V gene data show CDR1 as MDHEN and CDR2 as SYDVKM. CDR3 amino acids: CASSQGDRAYEQYF. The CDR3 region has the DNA TGTGCCAGCAGCCAGGGAGACAGGGCCTACGAGCAGTACTTC.

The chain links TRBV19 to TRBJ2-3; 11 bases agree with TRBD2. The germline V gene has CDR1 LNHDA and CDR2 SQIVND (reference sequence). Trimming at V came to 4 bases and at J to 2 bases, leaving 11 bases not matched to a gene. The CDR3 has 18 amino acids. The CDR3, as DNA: TGTGCCAGTAGTAAAGCTAGCGGGGGGACCACCTACACAGATACGCAGTATTTT. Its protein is CASSKASGGTTYTDTQYF.

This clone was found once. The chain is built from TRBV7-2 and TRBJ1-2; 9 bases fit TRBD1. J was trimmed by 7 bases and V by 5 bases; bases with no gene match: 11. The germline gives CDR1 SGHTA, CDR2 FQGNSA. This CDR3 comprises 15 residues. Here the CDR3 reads CASSGAGTGTRGYTF. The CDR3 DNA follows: TGTGCCAGCAGCGGCGCCGGGACAGGGACCCGTGGCTACACCTTC.

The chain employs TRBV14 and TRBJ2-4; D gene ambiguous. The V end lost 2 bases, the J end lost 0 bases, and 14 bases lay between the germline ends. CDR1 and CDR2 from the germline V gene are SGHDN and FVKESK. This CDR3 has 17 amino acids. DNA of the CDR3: TGTGCCAGCAGCCAAAGGTCCGGCAGACTAGCCAAAAACATTCAGTACTTC. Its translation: CASSQRSGRLAKNIQYF.

The CDR3 loop reads CASTPTGNSYNEQFF. CDR3 in DNA: TGTGCCAGTACCCCGACAGGTAACTCCTACAATGAGCAGTTCTTC. V and J are TRBV19 and TRBJ2-1, with D possibly matching TRBD1 (6 bases). CDR3 length: 15 amino acids. The V end was cut by 7 bases, the J end by 0 bases, with 13 bases between. Germline-derived CDR1 and CDR2 are LNHDA and SQIVND (reference sequence).

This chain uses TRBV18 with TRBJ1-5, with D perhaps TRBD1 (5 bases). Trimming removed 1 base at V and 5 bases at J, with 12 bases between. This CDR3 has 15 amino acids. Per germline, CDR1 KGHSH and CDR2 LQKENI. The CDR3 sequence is CASSPLPGSDQPQHF. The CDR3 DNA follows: TGTGCCAGCTCACCACTTCCAGGGTCGGATCAGCCCCAGCATTTT.

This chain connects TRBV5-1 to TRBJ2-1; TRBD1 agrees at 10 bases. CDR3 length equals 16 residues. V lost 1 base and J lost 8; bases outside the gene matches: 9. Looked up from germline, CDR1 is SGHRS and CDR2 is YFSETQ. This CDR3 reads CASSLSGTGVMDEQFF. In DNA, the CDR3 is TGCGCCAGCAGCTTGTCCGGGACAGGGGTTATGGATGAGCAGTTCTTC.

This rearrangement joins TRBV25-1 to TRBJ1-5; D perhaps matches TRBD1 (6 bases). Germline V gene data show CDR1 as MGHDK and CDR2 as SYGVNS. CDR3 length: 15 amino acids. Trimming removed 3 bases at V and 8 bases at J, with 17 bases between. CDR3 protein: CASSDDRNPLKPQHF. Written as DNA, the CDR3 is TGTGCCAGCAGTGACGACAGGAATCCACTTAAGCCCCAGCATTTT.

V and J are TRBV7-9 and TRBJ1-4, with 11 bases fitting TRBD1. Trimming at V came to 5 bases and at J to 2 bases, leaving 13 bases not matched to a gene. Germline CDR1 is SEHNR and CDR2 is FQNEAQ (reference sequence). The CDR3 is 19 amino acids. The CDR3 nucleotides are TGTGCCAGCAGCGCTAGATACGGGACAGGGGGTGCTACTAATGAAAAACTGTTTTTT. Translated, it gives CASSARYGTGGATNEKLFF. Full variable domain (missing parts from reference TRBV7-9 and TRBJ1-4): DTGVSQNPRHKITKRGQNVTFRCDPISEHNRLYWYRQTLGQGPEFLTYFQNEAQLEKSRLLSDRFSAERPKGSFSTLEIQRTEQGDSAMYLCASSARYGTGGATNEKLFFGSGTQLSVL.

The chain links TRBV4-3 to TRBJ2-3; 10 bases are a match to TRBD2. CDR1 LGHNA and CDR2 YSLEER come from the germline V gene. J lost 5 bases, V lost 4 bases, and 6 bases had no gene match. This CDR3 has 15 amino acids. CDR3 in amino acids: CASSPSLAGRDTQYF. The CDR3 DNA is TGCGCCAGCAGCCCCTCACTAGCGGGACGAGATACGCAGTATTTT.

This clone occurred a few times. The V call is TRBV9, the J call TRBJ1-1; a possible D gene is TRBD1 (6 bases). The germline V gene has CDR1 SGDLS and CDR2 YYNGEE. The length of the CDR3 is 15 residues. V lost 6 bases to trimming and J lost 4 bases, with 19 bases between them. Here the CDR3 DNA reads TGTGCCAGCACCTATTTACAGGGAGGGAGCACTGAAGCTTTCTTT. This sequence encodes CASTYLQGGSTEAFF.

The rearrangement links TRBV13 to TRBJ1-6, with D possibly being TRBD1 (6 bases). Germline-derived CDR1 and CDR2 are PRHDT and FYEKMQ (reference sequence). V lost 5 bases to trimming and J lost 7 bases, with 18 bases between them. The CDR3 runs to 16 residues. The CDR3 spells CASSLRGARSNSPLHF. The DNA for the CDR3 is TGTGCCAGCAGCCTCCGGGGGGCGCGGTCCAATTCACCCCTCCACTTT.

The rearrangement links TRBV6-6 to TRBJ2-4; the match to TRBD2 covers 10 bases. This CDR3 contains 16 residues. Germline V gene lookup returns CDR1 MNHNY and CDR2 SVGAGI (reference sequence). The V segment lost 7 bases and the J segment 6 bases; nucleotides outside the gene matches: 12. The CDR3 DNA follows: TGTGCCAGCACCGAAAGCGGGGGGGGCCAGGGAAACATTCAGTACTTC. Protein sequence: CASTESGGGQGNIQYF.

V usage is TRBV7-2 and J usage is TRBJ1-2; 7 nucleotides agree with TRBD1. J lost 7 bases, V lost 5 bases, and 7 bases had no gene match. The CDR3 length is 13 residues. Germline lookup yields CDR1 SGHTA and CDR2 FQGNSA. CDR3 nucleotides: TGTGCCAGCAGCCAAGACAGGGTTGGTGGCTACACCTTC. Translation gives CASSQDRVGGYTF.

Written as DNA, the CDR3 is TGTGCCAGCAGCGTATCTACTAGCGGGGGTGATGAGCAGTTCTTC. Amino acid sequence: CASSVSTSGGDEQFF. The rearrangement links TRBV9 to TRBJ2-1, with 11 bases fitting TRBD2. CDR3 length: 15 residues. With V trimmed by 1 base and J by 8 bases, 5 bases remained unmatched. In germline, CDR1 is SGDLS, CDR2 YYNGEE.

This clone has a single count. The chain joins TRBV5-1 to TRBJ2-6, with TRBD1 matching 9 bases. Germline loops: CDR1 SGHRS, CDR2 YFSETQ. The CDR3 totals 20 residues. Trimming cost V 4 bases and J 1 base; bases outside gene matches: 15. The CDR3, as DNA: TGCGCCAGCAGCCGCCAAACAGGCACAGGGGGCGCTTCTGGGGCCAACGTCCTGACTTTC. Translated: CASSRQTGTGGASGANVLTF. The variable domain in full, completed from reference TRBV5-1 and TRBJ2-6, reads KAGVTQTPRYLIKTRGQQVTLSCSPISGHRSVSWYQQTPGQGLQFLFEYFSETQRNKGNFPGRFSGRQFSNSRSEMNVSTLELGDSALYLCASSRQTGTGGASGANVLTFGAGSRLTVL.

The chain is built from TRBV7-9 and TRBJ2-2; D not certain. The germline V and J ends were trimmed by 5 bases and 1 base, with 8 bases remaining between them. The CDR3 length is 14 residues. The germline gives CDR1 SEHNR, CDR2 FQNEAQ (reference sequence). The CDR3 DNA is TGTGCCAGCAGCCTTAACAGGAACACCGGGGAGCTGTTTTTT. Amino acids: CASSLNRNTGELFF.

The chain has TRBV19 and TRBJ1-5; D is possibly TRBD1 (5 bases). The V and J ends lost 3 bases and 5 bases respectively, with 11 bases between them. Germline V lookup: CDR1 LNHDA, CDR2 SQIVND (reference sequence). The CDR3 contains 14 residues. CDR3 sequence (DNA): TGTGCCAGTAGTATTGCAGCAGGGTATCAGCCCCAGCATTTT. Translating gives CASSIAAGYQPQHF. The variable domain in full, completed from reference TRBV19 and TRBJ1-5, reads DGGITQSPKYLFRKEGQNVTLSCEQNLNHDAMYWYRQDPGQGLRLIYYSQIVNDFQKGDIAEGYSVSREKKESFPLTVTSAQKNPTAFYLCASSIAAGYQPQHFGDGTRLSIL.

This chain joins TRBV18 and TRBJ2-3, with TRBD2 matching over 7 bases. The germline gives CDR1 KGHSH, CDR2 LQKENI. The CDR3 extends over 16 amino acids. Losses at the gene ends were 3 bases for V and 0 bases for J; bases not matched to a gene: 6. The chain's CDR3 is CASSPARDYSTDTQYF. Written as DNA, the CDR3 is TGTGCCAGCTCACCTGCCCGGGACTATAGCACAGATACGCAGTATTTT.

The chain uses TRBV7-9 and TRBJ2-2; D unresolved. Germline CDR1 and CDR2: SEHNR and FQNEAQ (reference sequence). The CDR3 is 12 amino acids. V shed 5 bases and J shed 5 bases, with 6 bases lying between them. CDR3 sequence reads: CASSPLTGELFF. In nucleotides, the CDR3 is TGTGCCAGCAGCCCCCTTACCGGGGAGCTGTTTTTT.

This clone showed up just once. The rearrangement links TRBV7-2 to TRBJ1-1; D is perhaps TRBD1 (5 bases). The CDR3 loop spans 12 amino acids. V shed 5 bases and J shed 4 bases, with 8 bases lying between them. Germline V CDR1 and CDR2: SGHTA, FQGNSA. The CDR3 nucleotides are TGTGCCAGCAGCGGGGCCCGCACTGAAGCTTTCTTT. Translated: CASSGARTEAFF.

The CDR3 loop is CASSPQGWEQYF. CDR3 in DNA: TGTGCCAGCAGTCCCCAGGGGTGGGAGCAGTACTTC. This chain links TRBV6-6 with TRBJ2-7; maybe TRBD1 (6 bases). Deletions cut 5 bases from V and 7 bases from J, with 12 bases between. The CDR3 runs to 12 residues. Per germline, CDR1 MNHNY and CDR2 SVGAGI (reference sequence).